The sequence of this T cell receptor beta chain was determined in a study of T cell responses to AZD1222 COVID-19 vaccine. Broader study findings: Just a handful of AZD1222 recipients tested seropositive at baseline.

Here immunoSEQ multiplex PCR was the method, and the copy in TCRdb shows in-frame clones only, minus some. This sample has over 100,000 clones, with roughly 87% found just once. Combined were second doses at about 4 or about 12 weeks. A word on this clone: Its matching antigen is unknown.

This receptor was taken from an adult who received the AZD1222 COVID-19 vaccine. The material sequenced was peripheral blood, taken 28 days after the second AZD1222 dose.

CDR3 region: CASSEPGQGYNEQFF. CDR3 DNA sequence: TGTGCCAGCAGTGAACCGGGACAGGGGTACAATGAGCAGTTCTTC. This chain uses TRBV6-1 with TRBJ2-1; 10 bases are shared with TRBD1. Germline V CDR1 and CDR2: MNHNS, SASEGT. Unmatched junction bases numbered 2, after V lost 2 bases and J lost 4 bases. The CDR3 consists of 15 residues.